The 4 T cell receptor beta chains below all came from one sample that was sequenced in a study of neoadjuvant nivolumab and ipilimumab in lung cancer. TCRdb's table, derived via immunoSEQ multiplex PCR, lists solely in-frame clones and lacks some. The sample holds about 25,000 clones, roughly 80% seen once. The input for sequencing was tumor tissue, taken after neoadjuvant nivolumab, alone or with ipilimumab, at or shortly before surgery. The receptors were gathered from an adult with non-small cell lung cancer.

This clone is large in the sample. The rearrangement uses TRBV4-2 and TRBJ2-7; D remains unclear. V was shortened by 1 base and J by 6 bases, with 4 bases between the two germline ends. The CDR3 loop spans 11 amino acids. Germline V gene sequence: CDR1 LGHNA, CDR2 YNFKEQ. The CDR3, as DNA: TGTGCCAGCAGCCAAGGATCCGAGCAGTACTTC. This encodes CASSQGSEQYF.

This chain joins TRBV5-1 and TRBJ1-2, with D unclear. The CDR3 length is 12 residues. The V and J ends lost 2 bases and 8 bases respectively, with 10 bases between them. CDR1 is SGHRS, CDR2 YFSETQ, per germline. CDR3 sequence: CASSFGVGGYTF. CDR3 in DNA: TGCGCCAGCAGCTTTGGTGTCGGCGGCTACACCTTC.

This clone was seen more than once but under ten times. The rearrangement joins TRBV30 to TRBJ2-5; D gene uncertain. CDR3 size: 16 residues. V was trimmed by 0 bases and J by 1 base, leaving 15 bases between them. The germline gives CDR1 GTSNPN, CDR2 SVGIG (reference sequence). This CDR3 reads CAWSVRGRTAQETQYF. The DNA for the CDR3 is TGTGCCTGGAGTGTACGAGGAAGGACGGCCCAAGAGACCCAGTACTTC.

DNA for the CDR3: TGCGCCAGCAGCCAAGATTGGGGCTCCTACAATGAGCAGTTCTTC. Its translation is CASSQDWGSYNEQFF. This sequence joins TRBV4-1 and TRBJ2-1; no clear D. The V and J ends lost 0 bases and 0 bases respectively, with 6 bases between them. Per the germline V gene, CDR1 is MGHRA and CDR2 is YSYEKL. CDR3 size: 15 residues.